One and the same sample provided the 13 T cell receptor beta chains below, sequenced in a study of blood T cell repertoires in COVID-19. Clones were read by immunoSEQ multiplex PCR, and TCRdb kept only the in-frame ones, dropping some. The sample has 400,000 to 500,000 clones, roughly 90% seen once. The material sequenced was PBMCs or T cells enriched from blood (not recorded which). The source is a woman in her forties who had recovered from COVID-19.

V gene TRBV5-4 combines with J gene TRBJ2-6; D is undetermined. There are 15 residues in the CDR3. Germline V gives CDR1 SGHNT, CDR2 YYREEE (reference sequence). The V gene lost 4 bases and the J gene lost 0 bases, with 8 bases spanning the gap. The CDR3 is CASSPPGSGANVLTF. Here the CDR3 DNA reads TGTGCCAGCAGCCCCCCGGGCTCTGGGGCCAACGTCCTGACTTTC.

The chain joins TRBV10-1 to TRBJ2-3; TRBD1 might be the D (5 bases). V lost 1 base and J 2 bases, leaving 7 bases between the germline ends. Germline V CDR1 and CDR2: WNHNN, SYGVQD (reference sequence). The CDR3 has 14 residues. The chain's CDR3 is CASSEWGFTDTQYF. The CDR3 DNA sequence: TGCGCCAGCAGTGAGTGGGGCTTCACAGATACGCAGTATTTT.

This chain connects TRBV19 to TRBJ1-1; D might be TRBD1 (6 bases). The CDR3 runs to 15 residues. V lost 6 bases and J lost 0, with 14 bases in between. Germline-derived CDR1 and CDR2 are LNHDA and SQIVND (reference sequence). The CDR3, as DNA: TGTGCCAGTAGATACACTGGACAGATGAACACTGAAGCTTTCTTT. Its protein is CASRYTGQMNTEAFF.

The chain uses TRBV3-1 (or the pseudogene TRBV3-2) and TRBJ1-1; tentatively, D is TRBD1 (5 bases). This CDR3 is 13 amino acids long. V shed 2 bases and J shed 5 bases, with 9 bases lying between them. Germline CDR1 is LGHDT and CDR2 is YNNKEL (reference sequence). The CDR3 DNA follows: TGTGCCAGCAGCCAATCACGGGGGACTGAAGCTTTCTTT. Translated, it gives CASSQSRGTEAFF.

The sample holds many counts of this clone. V gene TRBV27 combines with J gene TRBJ2-1; TRBD2 matches at 12 bases. With 7 bases clipped from V and 9 bases from J, the junction kept 4 bases outside the gene matches. The CDR3 is 13 residues long. Germline V gene data show CDR1 as MNHEY and CDR2 as SMNVEV (reference sequence). The CDR3 DNA is TGTGCCAGCACACTAGCGGGAGGTGGTGAGCAGTTCTTC. Encoded protein: CASTLAGGGEQFF.

V gene TRBV5-4 combines with J gene TRBJ2-7; TRBD1 matches at 9 bases. The CDR3 totals 15 residues. V dropped 5 bases and J dropped 5; count of bases not matched to a gene: 11. CDR1 is SGHNT and CDR2 is YYREEE in the germline V gene (reference sequence). CDR3 bases: TGTGCCAGCAGACCACAACAGGGGGCGGTCCACGAGCAGTACTTC. Its protein is CASRPQQGAVHEQYF.

The chain carries TRBV7-2 and TRBJ2-2; 9 positions agree with TRBD2. V lost 5 bases and J lost 5; bases outside the gene matches: 3. CDR3 length equals 14 residues. The V gene's germline CDR1 is SGHTA and CDR2 FQGNSA. The CDR3 DNA follows: TGTGCCAGCAGCCCCACTAGCGGGACCGGGGAGCTGTTTTTT. Its protein product is CASSPTSGTGELFF.

This clone was recorded a few times. The V and J genes are TRBV12-3 or TRBV12-4 and TRBJ1-1, with 10 bases aligning to TRBD1. The CDR3 covers 13 residues. Trimming at V came to 6 bases and at J to 10 bases, leaving 8 bases not matched to a gene. CDR3 nucleotide sequence: TGTGCCAGCAGCTTCGACAGGGGGCGCGGAGCTTTCTTT. Amino acid sequence: CASSFDRGRGAFF.

V is TRBV9 and J is TRBJ1-1; 7 positions match TRBD1. CDR3 length: 15 residues. The germline CDR1 and CDR2 sequences are SGDLS and YYNGEE. V lost 1 base to trimming and J lost 3 bases; unmatched junction nucleotides: 6. This CDR3 reads CASSVRGGLDTEAFF. The CDR3 DNA reads TGTGCCAGCAGCGTACGAGGGGGCTTGGACACTGAAGCTTTCTTT.

The rearrangement uses TRBV2 and TRBJ1-2, with D possibly being TRBD1 (6 bases). The CDR3 has 16 amino acids. Germline V gene data show CDR1 as SNHLY and CDR2 as FYNNEI. V gave up 6 bases and J gave up 0 bases, with 17 bases separating them. Here the CDR3 reads CASSRDTQSSNYGYTF. The CDR3 nucleotides are TGTGCCAGCAGCCGGGACACCCAATCCTCTAACTATGGCTACACCTTC.

This CDR3 reads CATSRGPYYEQYF. The CDR3 nucleotides read TGTGCCACCAGCAGAGGCCCCTACTACGAGCAGTACTTC. The J gene is TRBJ2-7, the V gene TRBV15; D remains ambiguous. CDR3 length equals 13 residues. V was trimmed by 1 base and J by 3 bases, leaving 7 bases between them. CDR1 is LNHNV, CDR2 YYDKDF, per germline (reference sequence).

The chain employs TRBV5-1 and TRBJ1-1; 11 nucleotides match TRBD1. Germline loops: CDR1 SGHRS, CDR2 YFSETQ. The CDR3 runs to 16 residues. With 0 bases clipped from V and 4 bases from J, the junction kept 5 bases outside the gene matches. The CDR3 loop reads CASSLANGQGATEAFF. In DNA form, the CDR3 reads TGCGCCAGCAGCTTGGCCAACGGACAGGGGGCCACTGAAGCTTTCTTT.

This chain links TRBV6-5 with TRBJ2-1, with TRBD2 matching over 9 bases. Trimming took 3 bases from V and 9 from J; bases not matched to a gene: 9. This CDR3 comprises 15 residues. Germline CDR1 is MNHEY and CDR2 is SVGAGI. The CDR3 DNA follows: TGTGCCAGCAGTTATTGGGCTAGCGGGAAGAGTGAGCAGTTCTTC. Its translation: CASSYWASGKSEQFF.